One sample yielded the 21 T cell receptor beta chains listed below, sequenced in a study of cytomegalovirus exposure and HLA in healthy donors (TCRdb year 2017). Receptors were amplified or captured by the immunoSEQ multiplex PCR assay. The multiplex PCR relied on a mix of 60 forward primers for TCR Vbeta segments and 13 reverse primers for TCR Jbeta segments. TCRdb stores this immuneACCESS table with in-frame sequences only. Part of the clones is absent; in the studies checked, under half of the shortfall reflects unresolved V genes, and no reason is known for the rest. For this sample there are fewer than 150,000 clones; around 77% appear just once. The ten largest clones add up to approximately 1.2% of the sample. Sequenced: PBMCs. Source of these receptors: a man in his fifties or sixties in good health and CMV-seronegative.

This clone has just a few counts. V gene TRBV9 combines with J gene TRBJ2-7, with TRBD1 matching 10 bases. Trimming removed 0 bases from V and 4 bases from J; junction bases left unmatched: 4. This CDR3 is built from 15 residues. Germline-derived CDR1 and CDR2 are SGDLS and YYNGEE. The CDR3 nucleotides are TGTGCCAGCAGCGTAGGGGGGACAGGGGTGTACGAGCAGTACTTC. Amino acids: CASSVGGTGVYEQYF.

V usage is TRBV18 and J usage is TRBJ2-1, with D maybe TRBD2 (6 bases). V lost 8 bases and J lost 0, with 11 bases in between. The CDR3 is made up of 14 amino acids. CDR1 is KGHSH, CDR2 LQKENI, per germline. The chain's CDR3 is CASRGGSSYNEQFF. DNA for the CDR3: TGTGCCAGCCGTGGGGGGAGCTCCTACAATGAGCAGTTCTTC.

This chain connects TRBV7-9 to TRBJ2-3, with D maybe TRBD2 (6 bases). V lost 3 bases and J 9 bases, leaving 13 bases between the germline ends. The germline gives CDR1 SEHNR, CDR2 FQNEAQ (reference sequence). The CDR3 has 13 residues. The DNA of the CDR3 is TGTGCCAGCAGCTTCGGGACTTCATGGACGCAGTATTTT. Protein product: CASSFGTSWTQYF.

This chain connects TRBV30 to TRBJ1-2; tentatively, D is TRBD1 (6 bases). CDR1 GTSNPN and CDR2 SVGIG come from the germline V gene (reference sequence). Between the trimmed V and J ends, which lost 2 bases and 1 base, there was a span of 14 bases. The CDR3 runs to 15 residues. Here the CDR3 DNA reads TGTGCCTGGAGTCAACAGGGCTCCTTTAACTATGGCTACACCTTC. Protein product: CAWSQQGSFNYGYTF.

The V call is TRBV30, the J call TRBJ2-2; D might be TRBD2 (5 bases). With 3 bases removed from V and 6 bases from J, the gap between germline ends came to 14 bases. CDR1 and CDR2 (germline): GTSNPN, SVGIG (reference sequence). This CDR3 has 14 residues. The CDR3 reads CAWRVARYSGELFF. The CDR3, as DNA: TGTGCCTGGAGGGTAGCGCGGTATTCCGGGGAGCTGTTTTTT.

This clone was seen a few times. The rearrangement links TRBV7-2 to TRBJ2-7; 7 nucleotides align to TRBD2. CDR3 size: 16 residues. Looked up from germline, CDR1 is SGHTA and CDR2 is FQGNSA. The ends lost 1 base at V and 4 bases at J; junction bases unmatched: 10. In DNA, the CDR3 is TGTGCCAGCAGCTTAGATTCCGGGAGGTTACTTTACGAGCAGTACTTC. As protein: CASSLDSGRLLYEQYF.

V is TRBV7-2 and J is TRBJ2-7; TRBD1 might be the D (5 bases). V lost 1 base, J lost 1 base, and 11 bases lay in between. Germline V gives CDR1 SGHTA, CDR2 FQGNSA. CDR3 size: 15 residues. In DNA form, the CDR3 reads TGTGCCAGCAGCTTAGGGGCAGGGCGTTCCTACGAGCAGTACTTC. Translated: CASSLGAGRSYEQYF. Based on the CDR3 plus reference TRBV7-2 and TRBJ2-7, the full variable domain is GAGVSQSPSNKVTEKGKDVELRCDPISGHTALYWYRQSLGQGLEFLIYFQGNSAPDKSGLPSDRFSAERTGGSVSTLTIQRTQQEDSAVYLCASSLGAGRSYEQYFGPGTRLTVT.

This clone came up a few times. The chain has TRBV19 and TRBJ1-4; TRBD1 agrees at 12 bases. The germline CDR1 and CDR2 sequences are LNHDA and SQIVND (reference sequence). With V trimmed by 5 bases and J by 6 bases, 16 bases remained unmatched. This CDR3 spans 19 amino acids. The CDR3 nucleotides read TGTGCCAGTAGTCTGGAACCGGGACAGGGGGCGTCTCCGGATGAAAAACTGTTTTTT. Amino acid sequence: CASSLEPGQGASPDEKLFF.

The V gene is TRBV14, the J gene TRBJ2-7, with 10 bases matching TRBD1. The germline V gene has CDR1 SGHDN and CDR2 FVKESK. V shed 6 bases, J shed 5 bases, and the junction held 13 bases outside the gene matches. The length of the CDR3 is 16 residues. The CDR3 loop reads CASSPRMGTGVHEQYF. The CDR3 region has the DNA TGTGCCAGCAGTCCAAGGATGGGGACAGGGGTCCACGAGCAGTACTTC.

The table lists this clone with a few counts. The chain is built from TRBV5-4 and TRBJ1-3; D is unclear. The CDR3 runs to 15 residues. CDR1 is SGHNT and CDR2 is YYREEE in the germline V gene (reference sequence). Deletions cut 4 bases from V and 0 bases from J, with 11 bases between. The CDR3 DNA is TGTGCCAGCAGCAAAGACCGGAGCTCTGGAAACACCATATATTTT. This sequence encodes CASSKDRSSGNTIYF. Variable domain in full (rest from reference TRBV5-4 and TRBJ1-3): ETGVTQSPTHLIKTRGQQVTLRCSSQSGHNTVSWYQQALGQGPQFIFQYYREEENGRGNFPPRFSGLQFPNYSSELNVNALELDDSALYLCASSKDRSSGNTIYFGEGSWLTVV.

The J gene is TRBJ1-1, the V gene TRBV2, with TRBD1 matching 8 bases. The trim removed 5 bases at V and 1 base at J, leaving 6 bases unmatched. In germline, CDR1 is SNHLY, CDR2 FYNNEI. The CDR3 loop spans 15 amino acids. CDR3 loop: CASSLDRGENTEAFF. CDR3 DNA: TGTGCCAGCAGTTTAGACAGGGGCGAGAACACTGAAGCTTTCTTT.

The chain combines TRBV6-5 with TRBJ1-4, with D perhaps matching TRBD1 (5 bases). The CDR3 is made up of 15 amino acids. The germline V gene encodes CDR1 MNHEY and CDR2 SVGAGI. V gave up 0 bases and J gave up 7 bases, with 12 bases separating them. CDR3 amino acids: CASSYSGAFSEKLFF. Written as DNA, the CDR3 is TGTGCCAGCAGTTACTCAGGGGCGTTCAGTGAAAAACTGTTTTTT.

The V call is TRBV19, the J call TRBJ2-7, with TRBD1 identical over 10 bases. CDR3 length equals 15 residues. V lost 8 bases, J lost 0 bases, and 7 bases stayed unmatched. The germline gives CDR1 LNHDA, CDR2 SQIVND (reference sequence). CDR3: CASETGTGVSYEQYF. As DNA, the CDR3 is TGTGCCAGTGAAACCGGGACAGGGGTCTCCTACGAGCAGTACTTC.

The chain has TRBV13 and TRBJ2-1; D unresolved. The V gene lost 2 bases and the J gene lost 5 bases, with 7 bases spanning the gap. There are 13 residues in the CDR3. Germline CDR1 PRHDT, CDR2 FYEKMQ (reference sequence). The CDR3 loop is CASSLKLNNEQFF. CDR3 nucleotide sequence: TGTGCCAGCAGCTTAAAGCTGAACAATGAGCAGTTCTTC.

This sequence joins TRBV7-6 and TRBJ2-1; 11 bases are shared with TRBD2. CDR1 SGHVS and CDR2 FNYEAQ come from the germline V gene. The CDR3 spans 16 residues. V was clipped by 2 bases and J by 5 bases; unmatched bases: 5. CDR3 sequence reads: CASSLRGTSGNNEQFF. In DNA, the CDR3 is TGTGCCAGCAGCTTAAGAGGGACTAGCGGAAACAATGAGCAGTTCTTC. The full variable domain, its missing parts supplied by reference TRBV7-6 and TRBJ2-1, is GAGVSQSPRYKVTKRGQDVALRCDPISGHVSLYWYRQALGQGPEFLTYFNYEAQQDKSGLPNDRFSAERPEGSISTLTIQRTEQRDSAMYRCASSLRGTSGNNEQFFGPGTRLTVL.

In regard to this clone: Other DNA sequences in the sample encode the same CDR3. The chain is built from TRBV2 and TRBJ1-5; possible D gene TRBD1, 5 bases. V lost 6 bases, J lost 0 bases, and 9 bases lay in between. Germline V CDR1 and CDR2: SNHLY, FYNNEI. CDR3 size: 14 residues. The CDR3 sequence: CASRGQGSNQPQHF. CDR3 DNA sequence: TGTGCCAGCAGAGGTCAGGGTAGCAATCAGCCCCAGCATTTT.

The CDR3 reads CASSLEGTGTFYEQYF. The CDR3 DNA follows: TGCGCCAGCAGCTTGGAGGGGACAGGGACTTTCTACGAGCAGTACTTC. V usage is TRBV5-1 and J usage is TRBJ2-7; 9 nucleotides agree with TRBD1. Germline V gene sequence: CDR1 SGHRS, CDR2 YFSETQ. The CDR3 spans 16 residues. The V gene end was trimmed by 0 bases and the J gene end by 3 bases; junction bases not matched to a gene: 7.

V gene TRBV18 combines with J gene TRBJ2-2; the match to TRBD2 covers 12 bases. This CDR3 is 15 amino acids long. V dropped 4 bases and J dropped 6; count of bases not matched to a gene: 3. Germline V gene sequence: CDR1 KGHSH, CDR2 LQKENI. The CDR3 spells CASSLTSGSAGELFF. As DNA, the CDR3 is TGTGCCAGCTCACTGACTAGCGGGAGTGCCGGGGAGCTGTTTTTT.

The chain combines TRBV7-9 with TRBJ2-7, with TRBD1 matching over 9 bases. Germline CDR1 SEHNR, CDR2 FQNEAQ (reference sequence). The trim removed 7 bases at V and 5 bases at J, leaving 3 bases unmatched. CDR3 size: 12 residues. The CDR3 DNA follows: TGTGCCAGCATCGGGACAGGGAACGAGCAGTACTTC. Translating gives CASIGTGNEQYF.

The chain couples TRBV5-1 to TRBJ2-1; 9 nucleotides line up with TRBD2. V shed 0 bases, J shed 12 bases, and the junction held 13 bases outside the gene matches. This CDR3 is built from 16 residues. Looked up from germline, CDR1 is SGHRS and CDR2 is YFSETQ. The DNA for the CDR3 is TGCGCCAGCAGCTTGGACGGAACGCGGGAGGGCCTCGGGCAGTTCTTC. Its translation: CASSLDGTREGLGQFF.

This sequence joins TRBV29-1 and TRBJ2-1; 13 nucleotides match TRBD2. The CDR3 extends over 14 amino acids. Germline CDR1 and CDR2: SQVTM and ANQGSEA. Trimming removed 4 bases from V and 8 bases from J; junction bases left unmatched: 5. The CDR3, as DNA: TGCAGCGTTGGGACTAGCGGGAGTCGAGATGAGCAGTTCTTC. Encoded protein: CSVGTSGSRDEQFF.